These 13 T cell receptor beta chains were sequenced from one sample in a study of T cells in Graves' hyperthyroidism and ophthalmopathy. Amplification yielded TCR beta CDR3 regions, with RNA transcripts as the source. An initial round of RT-PCR targeting the TCR CDR3 relied on the HTBI primer set. TCRdb analysed the multiplex PCR reads with MiXCR anew, one entry per CDR3 protein. The sample carries 300,000 or so distinct CDR3 sequences, about 20% recorded once. Sequencing was performed on blood. Receptors originate from a woman between 45 and 60 years old with Graves' hyperthyroidism.

There are many counts of this clonotype. The chain joins TRBV27 to TRBJ2-5, with 8 positions matching TRBD2. Germline loops: CDR1 MNHEY, CDR2 SMNVEV (reference sequence). The CDR3 runs 14 residues. J lost 5 bases, V lost 5 bases, and 7 bases had no gene match. CDR3 DNA sequence: TGTGCCAGCAGTGTCGCGGGGGGAGGCGAGACCCAGTACTTC. Translation gives CASSVAGGGETQYF.

This clonotype was observed a few times. The chain uses TRBV7-9 and TRBJ1-2; 8 bases fit TRBD1. Looked up from germline, CDR1 is SEHNR and CDR2 is FQNEAQ (reference sequence). The CDR3 has 15 residues. V was clipped by 5 bases and J by 6 bases; unmatched bases: 11. In DNA form, the CDR3 reads TGTGCCAGCAGCCCCGCCGCCGGACAGGGTAATGGCTACACCTTC. Protein sequence: CASSPAAGQGNGYTF.

This clonotype was counted ten times or more. The V call is TRBV18, the J call TRBJ1-1; 7 positions match TRBD1. J lost 3 bases, V lost 8 bases, and 3 bases had no gene match. CDR3 length: 12 amino acids. The germline gives CDR1 KGHSH, CDR2 LQKENI. The CDR3: CASEQGHTEAFF. Here the CDR3 DNA reads TGTGCCAGCGAACAGGGGCACACTGAAGCTTTCTTT.

There are many counts of this clonotype. This chain connects TRBV7-9 to TRBJ1-2; a weak D match, TRBD1 (5 bases). Germline assignment: CDR1 SEHNR and CDR2 FQNEAQ (reference sequence). V shed 5 bases and J shed 4 bases, with 14 bases lying between them. CDR3 length: 14 amino acids. The CDR3 loop reads CASSPSEGPYGYTF. Written as DNA, the CDR3 is TGTGCCAGCAGCCCTTCTGAGGGGCCCTATGGCTACACCTTC.

There are many counts of this clonotype. The chain employs TRBV20-1 and TRBJ2-3; possibly TRBD1 or TRBD2 for D (5 bases each). The length of the CDR3 is 13 residues. The germline V gene has CDR1 DFQATT and CDR2 SNEGSKA (reference sequence). Trimming left V 3 bases short and J 5 bases short, with 12 bases between. The CDR3: CSASTGPGDTQYF. The CDR3 bases are TGCAGTGCTAGTACGGGACCTGGAGATACGCAGTATTTT.

The chain links TRBV12-3 or TRBV12-4 to TRBJ2-1; 9 bases line up with TRBD2. V dropped 7 bases and J dropped 6; count of bases not matched to a gene: 13. The CDR3 totals 16 residues. CDR3 amino acids: CASIKFGLAGTNEQFF. CDR3 sequence (DNA): TGTGCCAGCATCAAATTCGGGCTAGCGGGGACCAATGAGCAGTTCTTC.

In its sample, this clonotype was seen a few times. This chain connects TRBV2 to TRBJ1-2, with unresolved D. This CDR3 is built from 13 residues. Trimming cost V 4 bases and J 1 base, with 7 bases left between them. Germline V lookup: CDR1 SNHLY, CDR2 FYNNEI. The CDR3 region is CASSVGFNYGYTF. CDR3 DNA sequence: TGTGCCAGCAGTGTAGGGTTTAACTATGGCTACACCTTC.

This clonotype was seen more than once but under ten times. The V gene is TRBV10-3, the J gene TRBJ2-3; D might be TRBD1 or TRBD2, each matching 5 bases. Between the trimmed V and J ends, which lost 4 bases and 5 bases, there was a span of 10 bases. Germline V lookup: CDR1 ENHRY, CDR2 SYGVKD. CDR3 size: 13 residues. DNA for the CDR3: TGTGCCATCAGTGGGGGACCGGGAGATACGCAGTATTTT. Amino acid sequence: CAISGGPGDTQYF.

There are a few counts of this clonotype. This chain connects TRBV25-1 to TRBJ1-5; D gene unclear. The germline gives CDR1 MGHDK, CDR2 SYGVNS. The CDR3 is 14 amino acids. The germline V and J ends were trimmed by 6 bases and 2 bases, with 11 bases remaining between them. The CDR3 is CASSSAAGNQPQHF. For the CDR3, the DNA is TGTGCCAGCAGCTCTGCGGCGGGCAATCAGCCCCAGCATTTT.

The gene calls are TRBV11-1 and TRBJ2-2; TRBD2 matches at 11 bases. The CDR3 is made up of 17 amino acids. The trim removed 1 base at V and 3 bases at J, leaving 4 bases unmatched. Germline CDR1 SGHAT, CDR2 FQDESV (reference sequence). CDR3 region: CASSLGGGLADTGELFF. In DNA form, the CDR3 reads TGTGCCAGCAGCTTAGGTGGGGGACTAGCGGACACCGGGGAGCTGTTTTTT.

This clonotype was found many times. The rearrangement links TRBV27 to TRBJ2-2; unclear D gene. The CDR3 spans 15 residues. Trimming removed 5 bases from V and 0 bases from J, with 10 bases in between. The germline V gene has CDR1 MNHEY and CDR2 SMNVEV (reference sequence). CDR3 bases: TGTGCCAGCAGTGTATTCCGTTCGAACACCGGGGAGCTGTTTTTT. Amino acid sequence: CASSVFRSNTGELFF.

Regarding this clonotype: It may be a read error: a sequence one base away is much more abundant. The CDR3: CASSTTGGSADTQCF. CDR3 in DNA: TGCGCCAGCAGTACTACAGGGGGTTCAGCAGATACGCAGTGTTTT. This sequence joins TRBV10-1 and TRBJ2-3; TRBD1 matches at 8 bases. CDR3 length equals 15 residues. Germline lookup yields CDR1 WNHNN and CDR2 SYGVQD (reference sequence).

The rearrangement uses TRBV28 and TRBJ1-5; possibly TRBD1 for D (6 bases). The V end lost 2 bases, the J end lost 4 bases, and 9 bases lay between the germline ends. CDR3 length equals 14 residues. Germline V gene sequence: CDR1 MDHEN, CDR2 SYDVKM. As DNA, the CDR3 is TGTGCCAGCAGTTTAAGCAGGGGAAATCAGCCCCAGCATTTT. It translates to CASSLSRGNQPQHF.